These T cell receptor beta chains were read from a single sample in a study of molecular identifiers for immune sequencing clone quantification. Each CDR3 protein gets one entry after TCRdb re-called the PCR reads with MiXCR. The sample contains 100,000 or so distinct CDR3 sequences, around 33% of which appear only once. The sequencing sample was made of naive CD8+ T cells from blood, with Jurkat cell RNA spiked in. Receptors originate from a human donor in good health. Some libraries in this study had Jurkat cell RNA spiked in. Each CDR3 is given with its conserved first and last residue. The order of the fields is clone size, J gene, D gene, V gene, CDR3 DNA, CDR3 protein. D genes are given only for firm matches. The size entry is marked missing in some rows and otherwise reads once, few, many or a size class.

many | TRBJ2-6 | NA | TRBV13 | TGTGCCAGCAGCTTAGAAGGGATTGGGGCCAACGTCCTGACTTTC | CASSLEGIGANVLTF
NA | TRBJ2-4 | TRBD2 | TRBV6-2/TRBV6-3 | TGTGCCGGCAGTTACCGAATACTAGCGGGAGGGCCTGGAGCCAAAAACATTCAGTACTTC | CAGSYRILAGGPGAKNIQYF
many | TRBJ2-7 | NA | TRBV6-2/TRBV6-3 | TGTGCCAGCAGCAAAGGCCACGAGCAGTACTTC | CASSKGHEQYF
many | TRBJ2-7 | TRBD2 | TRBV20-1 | TGCAGTGCTCAAGGACTAGCGGCCAACTCCTACGAGCAGTACTTC | CSAQGLAANSYEQYF
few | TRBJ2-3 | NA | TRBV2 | TGTGCCGGCAGGACCACAGGACTTTACGATACGCAGTATTTT | CAGRTTGLYDTQYF
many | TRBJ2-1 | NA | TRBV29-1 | TGCAGCGCGACAGAATACAATGAGCAGTTCTTC | CSATEYNEQFF
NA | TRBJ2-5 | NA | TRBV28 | TGTGCCAGCAGTTTTGCGACATCCGGAGAGACCCAGTCCTTC | CASSFATSGETQSF
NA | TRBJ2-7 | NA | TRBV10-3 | TGTGCCATCAGAGACTGGCAGGGGACTGAGCAGTACTTC | CAIRDWQGTEQYF
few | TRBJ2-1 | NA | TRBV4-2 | TGTGCCAGCAGCCAAGAAACAGGATACAATGAGCAGTTCTTC | CASSQETGYNEQFF
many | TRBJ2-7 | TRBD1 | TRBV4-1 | TGCGCCAGCAGCCAAGCGACAGGGGGCTACGAGCAGTACTTC | CASSQATGGYEQYF
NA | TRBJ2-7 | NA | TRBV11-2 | TGTGCCAGCAGCTTGGGGTCGGGGTCCTACGAGCAGTACTTC | CASSLGSGSYEQYF
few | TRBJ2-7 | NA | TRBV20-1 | TGCAGTGCTAGCGGGAGCTCCTACGAGCAGTACTTC | CSASGSSYEQYF
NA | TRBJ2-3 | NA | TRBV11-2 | TGTGCCAGCAGCTTAGGGGGCTGGTCAGATACGCAGTATTTT | CASSLGGWSDTQYF
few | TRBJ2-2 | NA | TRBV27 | TGTGCCAGCAGTTCCCTAGGTCCCGGGGAGCTGTTTTTT | CASSSLGPGELFF
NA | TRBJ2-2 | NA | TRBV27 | TGTGCCAGCAGTTCTAATCCCGCGGCAGATTTAGGTTTCGGGGAGCTGTTTTTT | CASSSNPAADLGFGELFF
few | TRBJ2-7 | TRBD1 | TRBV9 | TGTGCCAGCAGCGTACTTGAGACAGGGGTCGAGCAGTACTTC | CASSVLETGVEQYF
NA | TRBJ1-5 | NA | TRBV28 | TGTGCCAGCAGTATAGGCCAGCCCCAGCATTTT | CASSIGQPQHF
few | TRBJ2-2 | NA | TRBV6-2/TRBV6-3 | TGTGCCAGCAGTTACGATCAGGGGGGGGCCATGGCCGGGGAGCTGTTTTTT | CASSYDQGGAMAGELFF
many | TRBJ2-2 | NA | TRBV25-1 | TGTGCCAGCAGTTTCACCGGGGAGCTGTTTTTT | CASSFTGELFF
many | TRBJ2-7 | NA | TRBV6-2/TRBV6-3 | TGTGCCAGCAGTCCCGCGGAGGAGCAGTACTTC | CASSPAEEQYF
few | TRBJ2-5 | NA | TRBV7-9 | TGTGCCAGCAGCCCTTCATCCTCCTTGGGGACCCAGTACTTC | CASSPSSSLGTQYF
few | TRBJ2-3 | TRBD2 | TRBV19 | TGTGCCAGTAGTATTTTAGCGGGAGGGCCTGTAGATACGCAGAATTTT | CASSILAGGPVDTQNF
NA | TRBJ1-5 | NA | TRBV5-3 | TGTGCCAGCAGCTTGTCCCTTGGGGGGGCGGGGCAGCCCCAGCATTTT | CASSLSLGGAGQPQHF
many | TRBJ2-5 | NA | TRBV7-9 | TGTGCCAGCAGCGCCTATATCTTAGAGACCCAGTACTTC | CASSAYILETQYF
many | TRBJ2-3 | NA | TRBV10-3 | TGTGCCATCAGTGAGGCGAGGGCTAGCACAGATACGCAGTATTTT | CAISEARASTDTQYF
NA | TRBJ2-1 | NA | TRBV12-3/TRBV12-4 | TGTGCCAGCAGTTTAGGACTAGTTGAGCAGTTCTTC | CASSLGLVEQFF
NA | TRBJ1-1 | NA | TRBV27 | TGTGCCAGCAGTTTAGGGGCAGCCTTGAACACTGAAGCTTTCTTT | CASSLGAALNTEAFF
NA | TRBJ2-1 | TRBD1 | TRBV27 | TGTGCCAGCAGTTTTCCCGGGACAGGGGTAGGGAATGAGCTGTTCTTC | CASSFPGTGVGNELFF
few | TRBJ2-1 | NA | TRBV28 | TGTGCCAGCAGTCCGCAGGGGAGCTGGAGCTCCTACAATGAGCAGTTCTTC | CASSPQGSWSSYNEQFF
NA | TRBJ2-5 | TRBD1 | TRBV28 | TGTGCCAGCAGTTTATACAGGGGGTACCAAGAGACCCAGTACTTC | CASSLYRGYQETQYF
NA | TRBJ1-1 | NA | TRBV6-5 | TGTGCCAGCAGTTACTCTAGCGTCCCGAACACTGAAGCTTTCTTT | CASSYSSVPNTEAFF
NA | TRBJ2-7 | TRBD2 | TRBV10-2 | TGCGCCAGCTCGGGACTAGCGGGACCCTACGAGCAGTACTTC | CASSGLAGPYEQYF
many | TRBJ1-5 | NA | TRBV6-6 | TGTGCCAGCAGTTCCCAGTTAAGCGGCAATCAGCCCCAGCATTTT | CASSSQLSGNQPQHF
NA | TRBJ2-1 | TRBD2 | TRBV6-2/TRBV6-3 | TGTGCCAGCAGTTATCAGGGCGGGAGGTGGAATGAGCAGTTCTTC | CASSYQGGRWNEQFF
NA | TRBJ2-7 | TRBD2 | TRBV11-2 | TGTGCCAGCAGCTTAGGCGGGGGAGCTCCCTACGAGCAGTACTTC | CASSLGGGAPYEQYF
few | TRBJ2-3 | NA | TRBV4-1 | TGCGCCAGCAGCCAAGGGGTGGCACAGCGCACAGATACGCAGTATTTT | CASSQGVAQRTDTQYF
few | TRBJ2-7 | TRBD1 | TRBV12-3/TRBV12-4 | TGTGCCATCCCCCCCAGGGGGAACGAGCAGTACTTC | CAIPPRGNEQYF
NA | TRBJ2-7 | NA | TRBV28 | TGTGCCAGCTGTTGGCGAGGCTACTCGGGCGAGCAGTACTTC | CASCWRGYSGEQYF
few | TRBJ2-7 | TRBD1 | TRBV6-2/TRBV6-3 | TGTGCCAGCAGTGAAACCGACAGGGATATCTCCTACGAGCAGTACTTC | CASSETDRDISYEQYF
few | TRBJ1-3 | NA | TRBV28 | TGTGCCAGCACAGAGGACGCCCCAGGAAACACCATATATTTT | CASTEDAPGNTIYF
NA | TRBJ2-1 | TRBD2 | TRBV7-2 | TGTGCCAGCAGCCCCCGGACTAGCGGGAGTGGCTACAATGAGCAGTTCTTC | CASSPRTSGSGYNEQFF
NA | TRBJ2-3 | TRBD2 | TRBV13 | TGTGCCAGCAGCCCCCGACTAGCGGGAGGGCCCACAGGTACGCAGTATTTT | CASSPRLAGGPTGTQYF
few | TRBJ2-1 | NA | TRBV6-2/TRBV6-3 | TGTGCCAGCAGTTACTCAAGGGAAAACGGGCACCGTGAGCAGTTCTTC | CASSYSRENGHREQFF
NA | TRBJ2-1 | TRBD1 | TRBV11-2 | TGTGCCAGCAGCTTACTGTTCTGGGACAGGGGGCGGTGGACTAGCCGCAATGAGCAGTTCTTC | CASSLLFWDRGRWTSRNEQFF
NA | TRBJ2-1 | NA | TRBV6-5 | TGTGCCAGCAGTTTTCAGGGTTTACAAGAGACCCAGTTCTTC | CASSFQGLQETQFF
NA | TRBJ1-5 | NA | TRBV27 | TGTGCCAGCAGTTCATCAGCCACTTACAATCAGCCCCAGCATTTT | CASSSSATYNQPQHF
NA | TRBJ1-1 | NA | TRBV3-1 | TGTGCCAGCAGCCAAGATCGGGAGGTTTCGACTGAAGCTTTCTTT | CASSQDREVSTEAFF
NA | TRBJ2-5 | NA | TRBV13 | TGTGCCAGCGCTGGGAGAGTAGGAGAGACCCAGTACTTC | CASAGRVGETQYF